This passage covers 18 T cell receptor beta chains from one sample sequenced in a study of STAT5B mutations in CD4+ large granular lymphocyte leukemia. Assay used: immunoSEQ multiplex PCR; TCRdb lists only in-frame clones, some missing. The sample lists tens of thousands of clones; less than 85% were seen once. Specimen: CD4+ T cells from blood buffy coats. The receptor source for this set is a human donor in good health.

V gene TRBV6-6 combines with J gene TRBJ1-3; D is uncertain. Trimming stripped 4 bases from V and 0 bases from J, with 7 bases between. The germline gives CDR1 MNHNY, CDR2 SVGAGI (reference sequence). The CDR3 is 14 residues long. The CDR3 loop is CASSFPPSGNTIYF. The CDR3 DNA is TGTGCCAGCAGTTTCCCTCCCTCTGGAAACACCATATATTTT.

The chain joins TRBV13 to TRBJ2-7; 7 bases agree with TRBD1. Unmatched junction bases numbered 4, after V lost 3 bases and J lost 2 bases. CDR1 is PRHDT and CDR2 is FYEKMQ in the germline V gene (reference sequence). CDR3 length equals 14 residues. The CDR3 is CASSFRQGPYEQYF. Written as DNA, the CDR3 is TGTGCCAGCAGCTTCCGACAGGGCCCCTACGAGCAGTACTTC.

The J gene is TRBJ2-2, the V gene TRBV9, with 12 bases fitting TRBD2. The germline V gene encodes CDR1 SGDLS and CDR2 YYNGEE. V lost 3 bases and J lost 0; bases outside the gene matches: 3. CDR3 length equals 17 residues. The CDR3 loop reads CASSARLAGANTGELFF. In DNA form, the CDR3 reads TGTGCCAGCAGCGCCCGACTAGCGGGGGCGAACACCGGGGAGCTGTTTTTT. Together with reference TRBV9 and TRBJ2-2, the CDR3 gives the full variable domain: DSGVTQTPKHLITATGQRVTLRCSPRSGDLSVYWYQQSLDQGLQFLIQYYNGEERAKGNILERFSAQQFPDLHSELNLSSLELGDSALYFCASSARLAGANTGELFFGEGSRLTVL.

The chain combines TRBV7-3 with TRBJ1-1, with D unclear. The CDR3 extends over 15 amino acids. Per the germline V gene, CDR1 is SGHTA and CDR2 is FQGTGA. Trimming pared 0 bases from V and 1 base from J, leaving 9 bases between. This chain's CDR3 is CASSLTAQPNTEAFF. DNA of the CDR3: TGTGCCAGCAGCTTAACGGCACAGCCGAACACTGAAGCTTTCTTT.

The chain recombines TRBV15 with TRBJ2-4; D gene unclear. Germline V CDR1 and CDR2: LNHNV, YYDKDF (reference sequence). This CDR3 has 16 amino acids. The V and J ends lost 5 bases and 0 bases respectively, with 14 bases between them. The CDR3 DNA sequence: TGTGCCACCAGCGGTCGTGGGGTCTTAGCCAAAAACATTCAGTACTTC. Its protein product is CATSGRGVLAKNIQYF.

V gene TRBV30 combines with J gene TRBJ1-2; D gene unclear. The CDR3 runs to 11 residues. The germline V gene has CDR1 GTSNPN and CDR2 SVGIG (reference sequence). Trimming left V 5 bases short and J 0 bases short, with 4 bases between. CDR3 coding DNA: TGTGCCTGGGCGGCTAACTATGGCTACACCTTC. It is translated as CAWAANYGYTF.

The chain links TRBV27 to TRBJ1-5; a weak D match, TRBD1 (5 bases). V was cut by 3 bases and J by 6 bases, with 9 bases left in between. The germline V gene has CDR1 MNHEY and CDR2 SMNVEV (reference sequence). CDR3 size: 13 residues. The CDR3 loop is CASSFQGSQPQHF. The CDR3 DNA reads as TGTGCCAGCAGTTTTCAGGGTAGTCAGCCCCAGCATTTT.

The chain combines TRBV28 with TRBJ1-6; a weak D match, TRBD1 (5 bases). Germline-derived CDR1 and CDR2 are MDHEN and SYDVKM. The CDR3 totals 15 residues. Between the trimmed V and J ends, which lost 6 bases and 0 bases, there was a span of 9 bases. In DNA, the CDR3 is TGTGCCAGCAGCAGGGCTAGCTCCTATAATTCACCCCTCCACTTT. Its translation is CASSRASSYNSPLHF.

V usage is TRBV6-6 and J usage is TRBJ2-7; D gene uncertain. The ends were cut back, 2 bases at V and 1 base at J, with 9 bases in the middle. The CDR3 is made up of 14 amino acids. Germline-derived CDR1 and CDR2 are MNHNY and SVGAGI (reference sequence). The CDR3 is CASSYNRFSYEQYF. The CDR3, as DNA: TGTGCCAGCAGTTACAATAGGTTTTCCTACGAGCAGTACTTC.

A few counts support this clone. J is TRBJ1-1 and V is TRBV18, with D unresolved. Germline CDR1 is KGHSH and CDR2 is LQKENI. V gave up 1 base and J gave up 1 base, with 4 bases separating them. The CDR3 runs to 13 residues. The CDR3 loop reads CASSPRENTEAFF. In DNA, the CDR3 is TGTGCCAGCTCACCACGGGAGAACACTGAAGCTTTCTTT.

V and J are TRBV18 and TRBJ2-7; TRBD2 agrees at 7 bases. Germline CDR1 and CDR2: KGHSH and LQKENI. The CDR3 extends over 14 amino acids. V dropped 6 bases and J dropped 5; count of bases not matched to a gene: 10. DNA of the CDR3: TGTGCCAGCTCCCCCTCCGGGGGGTTGAACGAGCAGTACTTC. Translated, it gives CASSPSGGLNEQYF.

Here the CDR3 reads CATSRDKNYEQYF. Here the CDR3 DNA reads TGTGCCACCAGCAGAGATAAGAACTACGAGCAGTACTTC. J is TRBJ2-7 and V is TRBV15; D remains ambiguous. V was pared by 0 bases and J by 3 bases, with 6 bases between. The CDR3 sequence is 13 residues long. Germline V gives CDR1 LNHNV, CDR2 YYDKDF (reference sequence).

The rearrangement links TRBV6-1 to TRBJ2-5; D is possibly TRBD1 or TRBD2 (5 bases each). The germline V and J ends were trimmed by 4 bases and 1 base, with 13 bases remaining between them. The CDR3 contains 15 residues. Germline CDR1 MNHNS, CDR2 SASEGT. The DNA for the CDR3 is TGTGCCAGCAGTGTTCTGGGACGGAGCCAAGAGACCCAGTACTTC. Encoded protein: CASSVLGRSQETQYF.

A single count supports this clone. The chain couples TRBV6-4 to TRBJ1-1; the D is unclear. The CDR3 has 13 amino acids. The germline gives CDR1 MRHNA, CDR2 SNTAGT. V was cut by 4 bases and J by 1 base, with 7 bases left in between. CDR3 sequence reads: CASSVETNTEAFF. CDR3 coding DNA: TGTGCCAGCAGTGTGGAGACGAACACTGAAGCTTTCTTT.

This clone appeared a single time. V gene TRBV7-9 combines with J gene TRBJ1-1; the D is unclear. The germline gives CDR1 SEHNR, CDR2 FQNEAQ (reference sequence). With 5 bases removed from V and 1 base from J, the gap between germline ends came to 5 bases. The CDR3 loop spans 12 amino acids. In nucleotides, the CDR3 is TGTGCCAGCAGCATTAGGAACACTGAAGCTTTCTTT. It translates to CASSIRNTEAFF.

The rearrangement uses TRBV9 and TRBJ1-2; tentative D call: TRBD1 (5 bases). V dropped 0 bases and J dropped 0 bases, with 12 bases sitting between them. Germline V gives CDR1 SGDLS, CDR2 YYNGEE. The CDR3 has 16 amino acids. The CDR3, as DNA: TGTGCCAGCAGCGTAGGGGGTCAGGGAACTAACTATGGCTACACCTTC. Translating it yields CASSVGGQGTNYGYTF.

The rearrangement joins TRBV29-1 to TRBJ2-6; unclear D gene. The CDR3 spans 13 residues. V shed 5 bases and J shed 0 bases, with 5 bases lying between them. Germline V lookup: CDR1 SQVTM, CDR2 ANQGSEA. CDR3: CSVPHSGANVLTF. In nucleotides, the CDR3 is TGCAGCGTTCCCCACTCTGGGGCCAACGTCCTGACTTTC. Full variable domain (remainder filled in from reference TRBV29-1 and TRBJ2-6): SAVISQKPSRDICQRGTSLTIQCQVDSQVTMMFWYRQQPGQSLTLIATANQGSEATYESGFVIDKFPISRPNLTFSTLTVSNMSPEDSSIYLCSVPHSGANVLTFGAGSRLTVL.

CDR3 residues: CSVSRENTEAFF. DNA for the CDR3: TGCAGCGTTAGCCGGGAGAACACTGAAGCTTTCTTT. The V call is TRBV29-1, the J call TRBJ1-1; D not resolved. Germline V gene sequence: CDR1 SQVTM, CDR2 ANQGSEA. Between the trimmed V and J ends, which lost 5 bases and 1 base, there was a span of 8 bases. CDR3 length: 12 amino acids. The variable domain in full, completed from reference TRBV29-1 and TRBJ1-1, reads SAVISQKPSRDICQRGTSLTIQCQVDSQVTMMFWYRQQPGQSLTLIATANQGSEATYESGFVIDKFPISRPNLTFSTLTVSNMSPEDSSIYLCSVSRENTEAFFGQGTRLTVV.